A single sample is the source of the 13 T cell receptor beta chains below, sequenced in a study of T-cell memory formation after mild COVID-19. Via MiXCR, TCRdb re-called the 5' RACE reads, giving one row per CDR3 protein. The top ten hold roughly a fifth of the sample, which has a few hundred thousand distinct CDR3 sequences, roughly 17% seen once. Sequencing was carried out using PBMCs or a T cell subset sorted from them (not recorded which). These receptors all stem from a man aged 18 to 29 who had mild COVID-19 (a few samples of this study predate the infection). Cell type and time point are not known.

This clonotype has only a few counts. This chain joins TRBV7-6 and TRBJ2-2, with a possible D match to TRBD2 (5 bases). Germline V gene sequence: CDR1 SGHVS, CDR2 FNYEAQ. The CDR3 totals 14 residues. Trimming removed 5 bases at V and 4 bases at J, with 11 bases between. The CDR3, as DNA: TGTGCCAGCAGCGCCGGAGAGGGCACCGGGGAGCTGTTTTTT. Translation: CASSAGEGTGELFF.

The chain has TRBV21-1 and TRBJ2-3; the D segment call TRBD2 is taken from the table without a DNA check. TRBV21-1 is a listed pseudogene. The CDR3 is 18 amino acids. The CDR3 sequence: CASSPRFLAGTRADTQYF. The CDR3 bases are TGTGCCAGCAGCCCTCGATTCTTAGCGGGGACCAGGGCAGATACGCAGTATTTT.

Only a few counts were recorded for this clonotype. The CDR3 sequence is CASSFRLAGGLETQYF. Here the CDR3 DNA reads TGTGCCAGCAGCTTCCGACTAGCGGGGGGTCTAGAGACCCAGTACTTC. The gene calls are TRBV5-6 and TRBJ2-5; 13 nucleotides align to TRBD2. With 2 bases clipped from V and 4 bases from J, the junction kept 5 bases outside the gene matches. CDR1 and CDR2 (germline): SGHDT, YYEEEE. The CDR3 totals 16 residues.

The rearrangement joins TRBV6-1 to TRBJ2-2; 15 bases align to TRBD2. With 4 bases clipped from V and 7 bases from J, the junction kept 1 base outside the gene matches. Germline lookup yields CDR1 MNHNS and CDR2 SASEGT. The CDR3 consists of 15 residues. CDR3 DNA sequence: TGTGCCAGCAGTGGGACTAGCGGGGGGGTCGGGGAGCTGTTTTTT. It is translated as CASSGTSGGVGELFF.

This chain's CDR3 is CASSFSGSTEAFF. The CDR3 DNA sequence: TGTGCCAGCAGTTTTTCAGGGAGCACTGAAGCTTTCTTT. The chain joins TRBV12-3 or TRBV12-4 to TRBJ1-1; possible D gene TRBD1, 5 bases. With 3 bases removed from V and 4 bases from J, the gap between germline ends came to 9 bases. The CDR3 consists of 13 residues.

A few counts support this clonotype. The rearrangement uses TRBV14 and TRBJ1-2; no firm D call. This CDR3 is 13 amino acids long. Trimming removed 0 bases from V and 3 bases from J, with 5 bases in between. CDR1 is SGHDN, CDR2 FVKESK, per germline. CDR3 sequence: CASSQDWYYGYTF. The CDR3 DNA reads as TGTGCCAGCAGCCAAGATTGGTACTATGGCTACACCTTC.

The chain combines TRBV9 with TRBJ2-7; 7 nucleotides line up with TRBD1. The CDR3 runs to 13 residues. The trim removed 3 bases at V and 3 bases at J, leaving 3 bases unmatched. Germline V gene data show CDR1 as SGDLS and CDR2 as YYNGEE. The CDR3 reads CASSGRQGYEQYF. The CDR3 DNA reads TGTGCCAGCAGCGGGCGACAGGGCTACGAGCAGTACTTC.

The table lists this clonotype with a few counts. This CDR3 is CSARDPGGRSYEQYV. The CDR3 nucleotides read TGCAGTGCTAGAGACCCAGGGGGCAGGTCCTACGAGCAGTACGTC. This chain connects TRBV20-1 to TRBJ2-7; 8 nucleotides agree with TRBD1. The germline gives CDR1 DFQATT, CDR2 SNEGSKA (reference sequence). The V gene end was trimmed by 0 bases and the J gene end by 1 base; junction bases not matched to a gene: 5. The CDR3 extends over 15 amino acids.

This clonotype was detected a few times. This chain's CDR3 is CASSQDTAGGRDTQYF. The CDR3 coding sequence is TGCGCCAGCAGCCAAGATACAGCGGGGGGCCGAGATACGCAGTATTTT. The V call is TRBV4-3, the J call TRBJ2-3; 9 nucleotides line up with TRBD2. The CDR3 extends over 16 amino acids. The germline CDR1 and CDR2 sequences are LGHNA and YSLEER. With 0 bases clipped from V and 5 bases from J, the junction kept 6 bases outside the gene matches.

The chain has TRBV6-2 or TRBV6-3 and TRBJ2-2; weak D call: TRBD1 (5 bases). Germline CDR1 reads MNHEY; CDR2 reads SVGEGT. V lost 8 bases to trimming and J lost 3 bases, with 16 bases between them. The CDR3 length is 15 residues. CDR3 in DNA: TGTGCCAGCGAACGAGCACAGGAATACACCGGGGAGCTGTTTTTT. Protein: CASERAQEYTGELFF.

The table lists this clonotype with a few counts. CDR3 DNA: TGTGCCAGCAGTTACTCGAAAACTAGCGGGGACGAGACCCAGTACTTC. Its translation is CASSYSKTSGDETQYF. This sequence joins TRBV6-2 or TRBV6-3 and TRBJ2-5; 10 positions match TRBD2. With 0 bases clipped from V and 5 bases from J, the junction kept 6 bases outside the gene matches. The CDR3 runs to 16 residues. Germline V gene lookup returns CDR1 MNHEY and CDR2 SVGEGT.

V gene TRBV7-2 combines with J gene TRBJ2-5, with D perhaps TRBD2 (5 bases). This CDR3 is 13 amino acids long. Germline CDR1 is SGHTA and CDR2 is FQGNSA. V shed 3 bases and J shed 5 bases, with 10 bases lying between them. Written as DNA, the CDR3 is TGTGCCAGCAGCTTCGCTAGCAGCGAGACCCAGTACTTC. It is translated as CASSFASSETQYF.

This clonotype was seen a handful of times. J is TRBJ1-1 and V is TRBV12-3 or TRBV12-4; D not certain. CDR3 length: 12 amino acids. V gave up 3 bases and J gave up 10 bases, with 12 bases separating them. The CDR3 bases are TGTGCCAGCAGTTTCACCAGGAGGACAGCTTTCTTT. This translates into CASSFTRRTAFF.